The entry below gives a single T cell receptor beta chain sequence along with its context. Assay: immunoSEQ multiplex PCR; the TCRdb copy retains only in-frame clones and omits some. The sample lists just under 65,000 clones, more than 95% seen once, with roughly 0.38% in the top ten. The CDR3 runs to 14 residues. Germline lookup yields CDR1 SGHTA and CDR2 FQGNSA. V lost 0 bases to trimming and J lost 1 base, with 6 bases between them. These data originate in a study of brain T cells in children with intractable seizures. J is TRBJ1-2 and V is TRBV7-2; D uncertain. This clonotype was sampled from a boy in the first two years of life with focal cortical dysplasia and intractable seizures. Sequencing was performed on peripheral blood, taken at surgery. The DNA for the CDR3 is TGTGCCAGCAGCTTAGCCGCACTTAACTATGGCTACACCTTC. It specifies CASSLAALNYGYTF.